A single sample is the source of the 30 T cell receptor beta chains below, sequenced in a study of identical twins. Each CDR3 protein gets one entry after TCRdb re-called the 5' RACE reads with MiXCR. The sample carries some 600,000 distinct CDR3 sequences, just over 7% recorded once. The sample also formed part of further work on yellow fever vaccine responses in identical twins.

The source material was PBMCs. The origin of the receptors is a woman aged 18-35 years in good health.

This clonotype came up many times. The chain combines TRBV24-1 with TRBJ1-5; D unclear. Germline CDR1 KGHDR, CDR2 SFDVKD. This CDR3 comprises 14 residues. Trimming left V 4 bases short and J 3 bases short, with 9 bases between. The CDR3 nucleotides read TGTGCCACCAGTGACACCCATACCAATCAGCCCCAGCATTTT. Amino acid sequence: CATSDTHTNQPQHF.

V and J are TRBV24-1 and TRBJ2-1; D perhaps matches TRBD1 (7 bases). The CDR3 is 15 residues long. The V end lost 2 bases, the J end lost 5 bases, and 12 bases lay between the germline ends. Germline CDR1 and CDR2: KGHDR and SFDVKD. This CDR3 is CATSDSGGTHNEQFF. CDR3 nucleotides: TGTGCCACCAGTGATTCAGGGGGGACGCACAATGAGCAGTTCTTC.

This chain joins TRBV20-1 and TRBJ2-3; unclear D gene. The ends were cut back, 3 bases at V and 7 bases at J, with 11 bases in the middle. In germline, CDR1 is DFQATT, CDR2 SNEGSKA (reference sequence). The CDR3 loop spans 12 amino acids. The DNA for the CDR3 is TGCAGTGCTAGTTGGGAATTTAATACGCAGTATTTT. Its protein is CSASWEFNTQYF.

The rearrangement joins TRBV7-9 to TRBJ2-1; 13 bases are shared with TRBD2. V lost 5 bases and J lost 2; bases outside the gene matches: 6. CDR3 size: 17 residues. The germline V gene has CDR1 SEHNR and CDR2 FQNEAQ (reference sequence). The CDR3 here is CASSQRLAGGTYNEQFF. DNA for the CDR3: TGTGCCAGCAGCCAGAGACTAGCGGGAGGTACCTACAATGAGCAGTTCTTC.

Only a few counts were recorded for this clonotype. The rearrangement joins TRBV10-3 to TRBJ2-3; 8 bases are shared with TRBD1. V lost 8 bases and J lost 2; bases outside the gene matches: 3. The CDR3 loop spans 13 amino acids. Germline CDR1 reads ENHRY; CDR2 reads SYGVKD. The CDR3 is CAIWTGFTDTQYF. The CDR3 coding sequence is TGTGCCATCTGGACAGGGTTCACAGATACGCAGTATTTT.

CDR3: CASSNGTRETQYF. The CDR3 DNA reads as TGCGCCAGCAGCAACGGGACGCGGGAGACCCAGTACTTC. The V gene is TRBV5-1, the J gene TRBJ2-5, with D perhaps TRBD1 or TRBD2 (5 bases each). The CDR3 runs to 13 residues. CDR1 is SGHRS and CDR2 is YFSETQ in the germline V gene. Trimming removed 4 bases at V and 5 bases at J, with 12 bases between.

This clonotype showed up just a few times. This sequence joins TRBV14 and TRBJ1-2; D possibly corresponds to TRBD1 (6 bases). The CDR3 is 14 residues long. The V end was cut by 4 bases, the J end by 4 bases, with 13 bases between. Germline CDR1 and CDR2: SGHDN and FVKESK. CDR3 loop: CASSRTGIGYGYTF. CDR3 bases: TGTGCCAGCAGCCGAACAGGGATTGGCTATGGCTACACCTTC.

This clonotype was recorded many times. The CDR3 reads CAISVGREVEQYF. The CDR3 bases are TGTGCCATCAGTGTAGGGCGGGAGGTCGAGCAGTACTTC. V usage is TRBV10-3 and J usage is TRBJ2-7; 8 bases map to TRBD2. The CDR3 covers 13 residues. The germline V gene has CDR1 ENHRY and CDR2 SYGVKD. V lost 4 bases and J lost 6; bases outside the gene matches: 5.

There are a few counts of this clonotype. This chain links TRBV12-3 or TRBV12-4 with TRBJ2-7; D perhaps matches TRBD2 (6 bases). The length of the CDR3 is 15 residues. Deletions cut 10 bases from V and 3 bases from J, with 22 bases between. The CDR3 region has the DNA TGTGCCAAAAAAAGAGGGACTCTACGATTCTACGAGCAGTACTTC. As protein: CAKKRGTLRFYEQYF.

The rearrangement links TRBV28 to TRBJ1-6, with TRBD1 matching 7 bases. Looked up from germline, CDR1 is MDHEN and CDR2 is SYDVKM. Germline trimming cut 10 bases from V and 5 bases from J; bases unmatched to any gene: 5. This CDR3 contains 13 residues. This CDR3 is CAMSGQHNSPLHF. CDR3 nucleotides: TGTGCCATGTCGGGACAGCATAATTCACCCCTCCACTTT.

The rearrangement uses TRBV10-1 and TRBJ2-3, with 9 positions matching TRBD1. CDR3 size: 16 residues. The germline V gene has CDR1 WNHNN and CDR2 SYGVQD (reference sequence). The junction had 7 bases not matched to a gene; V was cut back by 3 bases and J by 3 bases. CDR3 nucleotides: TGCGCCAGCAGTGAACTGCGGGGACAGGGAACAGATACGCAGTATTTT. Translating gives CASSELRGQGTDTQYF.

This chain joins TRBV7-9 and TRBJ2-2, with D possibly called TRBD1 or TRBD2 (5 bases each). The germline gives CDR1 SEHNR, CDR2 FQNEAQ (reference sequence). V lost 11 bases, J lost 5 bases, and 21 bases lay in between. The CDR3 has 15 residues. The CDR3, as DNA: TGTGCCGGGGAGAAGGGGCCCTTAAGGACCGGGGAGCTGTTTTTT. Translating gives CAGEKGPLRTGELFF.

The table lists this clonotype with many counts. The chain carries TRBV5-1 and TRBJ1-1, with 7 bases that match TRBD1. The CDR3 covers 17 residues. Trimming removed 4 bases from V and 0 bases from J; junction bases left unmatched: 12. Germline loops: CDR1 SGHRS, CDR2 YFSETQ. The CDR3 spells CASSPVGTVVMNTEAFF. The CDR3 DNA is TGCGCCAGCAGCCCGGTCGGGACAGTCGTCATGAACACTGAAGCTTTCTTT. Complete variable domain (other parts from reference TRBV5-1 and TRBJ1-1): KAGVTQTPRYLIKTRGQQVTLSCSPISGHRSVSWYQQTPGQGLQFLFEYFSETQRNKGNFPGRFSGRQFSNSRSEMNVSTLELGDSALYLCASSPVGTVVMNTEAFFGQGTRLTVV.

The chain uses TRBV28 and TRBJ2-2, with D possibly TRBD2 on 6 matching bases. Looked up from germline, CDR1 is MDHEN and CDR2 is SYDVKM. The ends were cut back, 8 bases at V and 7 bases at J, with 14 bases in the middle. The CDR3 length is 13 residues. The CDR3 DNA is TGTGCCAGCTACGGGACTCCCGGCGGGGAGCTGTTTTTT. Translation: CASYGTPGGELFF. The full variable domain, in which reference TRBV28 and TRBJ2-2 provide the parts outside the CDR3, is DVKVTQSSRYLVKRTGEKVFLECVQDMDHENMFWYRQDPGLGLRLIYFSYDVKMKEKGDIPEGYSVSREKKERFSLILESASTNQTSMYLCASYGTPGGELFFGEGSRLTVL.

This clonotype was recorded at least ten times. V and J are TRBV28 and TRBJ2-1, with 7 positions matching TRBD1. Germline V gives CDR1 MDHEN, CDR2 SYDVKM. This CDR3 is built from 13 residues. Trimming cost V 6 bases and J 11 bases; bases outside gene matches: 10. CDR3 DNA sequence: TGTGCCAGCAGCTCCGGGACAGAAAAAAAGCAGTTCTTC. Protein: CASSSGTEKKQFF.

This clonotype occurred a few times. The chain has TRBV20-1 and TRBJ2-5, with 12 bases lining up with TRBD2. V shed 6 bases and J 5 bases; nucleotides not matched to a gene: 13. Germline CDR1 and CDR2: DFQATT and SNEGSKA (reference sequence). There are 16 residues in the CDR3. The CDR3 bases are TGCAGTGCGACCGGGACTAGCGGGCTGGGGGGGGAGACCCAGTACTTC. It encodes CSATGTSGLGGETQYF.

CDR3 sequence (DNA): TGTGCCAGTAGTATCCAGGGGTCACCCCTCCACTTT. Its translation: CASSIQGSPLHF. The chain joins TRBV19 to TRBJ1-6, with D maybe TRBD1 (6 bases). V was pared by 3 bases and J by 10 bases, with 7 bases between. Germline CDR1 reads LNHDA; CDR2 reads SQIVND (reference sequence). This CDR3 has 12 amino acids.

This clonotype was recorded many times. The V gene is TRBV2, the J gene TRBJ2-7, with D unclear. The CDR3 totals 12 residues. Trimming cost V 5 bases and J 9 bases, with 14 bases left between them. The germline CDR1 and CDR2 sequences are SNHLY and FYNNEI. The DNA of the CDR3 is TGTGCCAGCAGTCCCGGGCAAATGGGGCAGTACGTC. Protein product: CASSPGQMGQYV.

This rearrangement joins TRBV20-1 to TRBJ2-5; 13 bases match TRBD2. The V gene's germline CDR1 is DFQATT and CDR2 SNEGSKA (reference sequence). J lost 1 base, V lost 6 bases, and 5 bases had no gene match. The CDR3 runs to 15 residues. The CDR3 is CSARLAGGGQETQYF. The CDR3 DNA follows: TGCAGTGCCAGACTAGCGGGGGGCGGCCAAGAGACCCAGTACTTC.

At least ten counts were recorded for this clonotype. The chain joins TRBV10-3 to TRBJ2-1; D is ambiguous. The CDR3 loop spans 18 amino acids. Trimming pared 0 bases from V and 0 bases from J, leaving 15 bases between. CDR1 ENHRY and CDR2 SYGVKD come from the germline V gene. CDR3 bases: TGTGCCATCAGTGAGTCATCGGCGGCACTTGACTCCTACAATGAGCAGTTCTTC. Its translation is CAISESSAALDSYNEQFF.

This clonotype showed up many times. The chain links TRBV2 to TRBJ2-1, with D possibly being TRBD1 or TRBD2 (5 bases each). This CDR3 has 15 amino acids. Germline CDR1 reads SNHLY; CDR2 reads FYNNEI. V was pared by 8 bases and J by 2 bases, with 16 bases between. Here the CDR3 reads CASDVGRGAYNEQFF. The CDR3 region has the DNA TGTGCCAGCGACGTTGGGAGAGGGGCCTACAATGAGCAGTTCTTC.

At least ten counts were recorded for this clonotype. This chain links TRBV20-1 with TRBJ2-7; D call uncertain. This CDR3 spans 11 amino acids. Germline V CDR1 and CDR2: DFQATT, SNEGSKA (reference sequence). Trimming left V 4 bases short and J 5 bases short, with 9 bases between. The CDR3 nucleotides read TGCAGTGCTACGGATGTGAACGAGCAGTACGTC. Translated: CSATDVNEQYV.

This clonotype was observed many times. J is TRBJ2-1 and V is TRBV12-3 or TRBV12-4, with 7 positions matching TRBD2. J lost 0 bases, V lost 11 bases, and 10 bases had no gene match. CDR3 length: 15 residues. CDR3 sequence (DNA): TGTGCCGGCATGGGGGGGAATGGCTCCTACAATGAGCAGTTCTTC. Translating gives CAGMGGNGSYNEQFF.

This clonotype was seen only a few times. The rearrangement uses TRBV5-1 and TRBJ2-3; 7 positions match TRBD1. The CDR3 length is 15 residues. Germline loops: CDR1 SGHRS, CDR2 YFSETQ. V dropped 2 bases and J dropped 2; count of bases not matched to a gene: 5. The CDR3 nucleotides are TGCGCCAGCAGCTTCCGACAGGGACCCACAGATACGCAGTATTTT. Its translation is CASSFRQGPTDTQYF. Filled out from reference TRBV5-1 and TRBJ2-3, the complete variable domain reads KAGVTQTPRYLIKTRGQQVTLSCSPISGHRSVSWYQQTPGQGLQFLFEYFSETQRNKGNFPGRFSGRQFSNSRSEMNVSTLELGDSALYLCASSFRQGPTDTQYFGPGTRLTVL.

The CDR3, as DNA: TGTGCCAGCAGCAAATTGGGAAGGGACAGGGGGCGAAGTGCTTTCTTT. Protein: CASSKLGRDRGRSAFF. The rearrangement uses TRBV21-1 and TRBJ1-1; TRBD1 is the table's D call, not checked against the DNA. TRBV21-1 is assigned pseudogene status. The CDR3 has 16 amino acids.

Only a few counts were recorded for this clonotype. The CDR3 region has the DNA TGTGCCAGCAGTTCTAGTTTCGCGCAGTATTTT. It specifies CASSSSFAQYF. The V gene is TRBV27, the J gene TRBJ2-3; D is unresolved. The germline CDR1 and CDR2 sequences are MNHEY and SMNVEV (reference sequence). Trimming stripped 4 bases from V and 10 bases from J, with 9 bases between. This CDR3 is 11 amino acids long.

This clonotype was seen many times. V usage is TRBV5-6 and J usage is TRBJ2-1; a possible D gene is TRBD1 (6 bases). Germline assignment: CDR1 SGHDT and CDR2 YYEEEE. Trimming shortened V by 4 bases and J by 6 bases, and 14 bases separated the two germline ends. The CDR3 totals 14 residues. CDR3 amino acids: CASSPWGQGNEQFF. The DNA of the CDR3 is TGTGCCAGCAGCCCATGGGGGCAGGGCAATGAGCAGTTCTTC.

This clonotype occurred many times. The rearrangement joins TRBV29-1 to TRBJ1-2; weak D call: TRBD1 (6 bases). The CDR3 has 12 residues. In germline, CDR1 is SQVTM, CDR2 ANQGSEA. The V end was cut by 4 bases, the J end by 4 bases, with 10 bases between. CDR3 nucleotide sequence: TGCAGCGTTGCAGGGGCCCCCTATGGCTACACCTTC. This encodes CSVAGAPYGYTF.

There are a few counts of this clonotype. The chain joins TRBV28 to TRBJ2-3; the D is unclear. Germline CDR1 MDHEN, CDR2 SYDVKM. Trimming removed 6 bases from V and 3 bases from J, with 16 bases in between. The CDR3 extends over 15 amino acids. Written as DNA, the CDR3 is TGTGCCAGCAGCCACAGCGAGGATATGACAGATACGCAGTATTTT. Translation gives CASSHSEDMTDTQYF.

The gene calls are TRBV4-2 and TRBJ2-5, with TRBD1 matching 9 bases. V was pared by 3 bases and J by 2 bases, with 4 bases of the junction left unmatched. From germline, CDR1 is LGHNA and CDR2 YNFKEQ. The CDR3 extends over 15 amino acids. CDR3 protein: CASSQIGQGQETQYF. The CDR3 nucleotides read TGTGCCAGCAGCCAGATCGGACAGGGGCAAGAGACCCAGTACTTC.